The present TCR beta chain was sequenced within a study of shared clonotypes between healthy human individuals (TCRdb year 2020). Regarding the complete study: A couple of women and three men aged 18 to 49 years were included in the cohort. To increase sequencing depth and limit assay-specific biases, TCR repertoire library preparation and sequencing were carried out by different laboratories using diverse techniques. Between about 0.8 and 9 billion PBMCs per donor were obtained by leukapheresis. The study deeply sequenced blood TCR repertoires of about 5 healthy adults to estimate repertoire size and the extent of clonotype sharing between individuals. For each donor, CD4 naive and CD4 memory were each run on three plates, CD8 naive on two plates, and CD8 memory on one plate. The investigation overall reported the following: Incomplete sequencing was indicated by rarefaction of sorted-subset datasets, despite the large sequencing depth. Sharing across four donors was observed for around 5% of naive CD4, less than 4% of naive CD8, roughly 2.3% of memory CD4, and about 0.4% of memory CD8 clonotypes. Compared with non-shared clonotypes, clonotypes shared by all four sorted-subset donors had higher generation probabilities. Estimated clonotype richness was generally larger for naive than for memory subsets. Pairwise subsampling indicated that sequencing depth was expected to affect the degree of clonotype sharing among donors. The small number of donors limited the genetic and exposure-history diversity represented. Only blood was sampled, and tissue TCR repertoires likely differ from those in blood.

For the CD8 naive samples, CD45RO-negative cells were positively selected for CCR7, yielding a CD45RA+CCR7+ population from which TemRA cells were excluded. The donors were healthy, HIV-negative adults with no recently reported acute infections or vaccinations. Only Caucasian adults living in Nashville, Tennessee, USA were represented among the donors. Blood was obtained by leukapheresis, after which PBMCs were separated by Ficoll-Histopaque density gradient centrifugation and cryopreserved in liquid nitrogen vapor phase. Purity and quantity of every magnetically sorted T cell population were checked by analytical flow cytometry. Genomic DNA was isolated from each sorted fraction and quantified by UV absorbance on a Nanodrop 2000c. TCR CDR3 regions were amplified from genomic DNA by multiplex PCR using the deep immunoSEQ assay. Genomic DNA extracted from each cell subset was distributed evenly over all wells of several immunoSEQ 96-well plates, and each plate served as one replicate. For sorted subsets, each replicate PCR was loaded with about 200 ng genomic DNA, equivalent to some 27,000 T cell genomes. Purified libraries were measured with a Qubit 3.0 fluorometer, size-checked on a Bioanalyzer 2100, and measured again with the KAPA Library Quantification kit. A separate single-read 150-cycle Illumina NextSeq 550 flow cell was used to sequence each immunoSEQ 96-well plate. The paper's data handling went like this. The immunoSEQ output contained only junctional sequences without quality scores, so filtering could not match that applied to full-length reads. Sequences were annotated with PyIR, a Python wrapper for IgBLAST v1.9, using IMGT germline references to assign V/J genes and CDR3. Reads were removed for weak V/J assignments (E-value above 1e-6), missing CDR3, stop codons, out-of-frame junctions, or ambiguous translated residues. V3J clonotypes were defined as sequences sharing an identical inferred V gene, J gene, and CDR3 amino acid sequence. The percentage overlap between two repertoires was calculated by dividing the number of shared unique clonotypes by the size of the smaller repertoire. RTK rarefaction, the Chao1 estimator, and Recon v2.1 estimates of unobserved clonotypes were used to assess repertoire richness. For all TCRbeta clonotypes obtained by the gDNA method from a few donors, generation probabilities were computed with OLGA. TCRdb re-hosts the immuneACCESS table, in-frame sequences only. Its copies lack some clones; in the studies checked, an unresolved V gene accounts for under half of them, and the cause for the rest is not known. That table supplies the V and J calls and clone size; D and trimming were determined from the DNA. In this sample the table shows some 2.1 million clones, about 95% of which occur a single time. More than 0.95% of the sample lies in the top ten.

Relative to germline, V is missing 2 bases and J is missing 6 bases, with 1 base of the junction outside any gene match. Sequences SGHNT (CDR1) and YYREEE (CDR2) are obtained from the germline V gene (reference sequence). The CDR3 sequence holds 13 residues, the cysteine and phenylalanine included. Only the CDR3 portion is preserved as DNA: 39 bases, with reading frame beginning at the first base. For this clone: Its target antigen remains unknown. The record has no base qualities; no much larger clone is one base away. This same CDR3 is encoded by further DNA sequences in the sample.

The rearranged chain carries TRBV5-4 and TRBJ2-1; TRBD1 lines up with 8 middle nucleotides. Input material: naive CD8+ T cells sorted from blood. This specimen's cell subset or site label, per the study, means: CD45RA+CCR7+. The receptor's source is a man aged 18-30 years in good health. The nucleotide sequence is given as TGTGCCAGCAGCTTCACAGGGGGCAATGAGCAGTTCTTC. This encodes CASSFTGGNEQFF.